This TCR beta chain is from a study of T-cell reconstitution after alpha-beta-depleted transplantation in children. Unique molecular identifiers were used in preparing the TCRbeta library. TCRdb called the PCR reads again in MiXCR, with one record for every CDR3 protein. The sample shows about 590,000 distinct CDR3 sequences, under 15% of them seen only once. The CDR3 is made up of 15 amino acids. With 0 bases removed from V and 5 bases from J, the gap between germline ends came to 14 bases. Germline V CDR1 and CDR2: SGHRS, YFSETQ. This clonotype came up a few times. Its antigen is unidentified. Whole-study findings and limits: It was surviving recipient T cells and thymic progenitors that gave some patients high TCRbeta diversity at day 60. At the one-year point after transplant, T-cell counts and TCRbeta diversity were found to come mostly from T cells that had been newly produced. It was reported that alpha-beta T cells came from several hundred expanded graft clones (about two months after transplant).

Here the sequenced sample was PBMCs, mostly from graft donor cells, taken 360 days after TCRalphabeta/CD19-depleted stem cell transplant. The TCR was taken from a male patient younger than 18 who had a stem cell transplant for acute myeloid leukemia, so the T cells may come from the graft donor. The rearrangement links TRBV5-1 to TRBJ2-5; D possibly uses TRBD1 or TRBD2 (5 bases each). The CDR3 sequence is CASSLVGSWGETQYF. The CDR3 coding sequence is TGCGCCAGCAGCTTGGTTGGGAGCTGGGGCGAGACCCAGTACTTC. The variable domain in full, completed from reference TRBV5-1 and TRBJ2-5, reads KAGVTQTPRYLIKTRGQQVTLSCSPISGHRSVSWYQQTPGQGLQFLFEYFSETQRNKGNFPGRFSGRQFSNSRSEMNVSTLELGDSALYLCASSLVGSWGETQYFGPGTRLLVL.